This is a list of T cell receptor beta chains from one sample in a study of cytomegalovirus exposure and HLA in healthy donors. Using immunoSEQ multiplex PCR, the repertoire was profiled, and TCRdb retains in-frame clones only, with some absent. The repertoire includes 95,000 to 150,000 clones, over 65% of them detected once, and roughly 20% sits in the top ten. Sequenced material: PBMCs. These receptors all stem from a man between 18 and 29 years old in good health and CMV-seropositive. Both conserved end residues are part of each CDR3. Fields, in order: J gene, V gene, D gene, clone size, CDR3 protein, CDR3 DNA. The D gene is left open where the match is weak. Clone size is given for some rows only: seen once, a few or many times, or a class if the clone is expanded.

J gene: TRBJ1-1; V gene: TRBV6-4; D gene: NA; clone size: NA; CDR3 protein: CASSDRGPLNTEAFF; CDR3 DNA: TGTGCCAGCAGTGACAGGGGTCCTCTAAACACTGAAGCTTTCTTT
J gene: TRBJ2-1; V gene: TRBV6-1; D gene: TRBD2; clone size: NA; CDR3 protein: CASSVASGGSDEQFF; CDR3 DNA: TGTGCCAGCAGTGTAGCTAGCGGGGGGAGTGATGAGCAGTTCTTC
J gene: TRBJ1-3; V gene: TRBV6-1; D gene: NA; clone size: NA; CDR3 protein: CASIVQGISGNTIYF; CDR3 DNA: TGTGCCAGCATAGTACAGGGCATCTCTGGAAACACCATATATTTT
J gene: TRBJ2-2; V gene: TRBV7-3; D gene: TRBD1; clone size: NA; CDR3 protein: CASSSGQGKNTGELFF; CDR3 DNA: TGTGCCAGCAGCTCCGGACAGGGCAAGAACACCGGGGAGCTGTTTTTT
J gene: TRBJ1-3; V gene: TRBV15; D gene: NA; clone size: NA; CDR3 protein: CATSRAGNLAGNTIYF; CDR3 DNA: TGTGCCACCAGCAGGGCAGGGAATCTGGCTGGAAACACCATATATTTT
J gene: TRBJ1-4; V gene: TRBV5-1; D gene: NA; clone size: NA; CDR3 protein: CASSRGESATNEKLFF; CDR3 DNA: TGCGCCAGCAGCCGCGGAGAAAGTGCAACTAATGAAAAACTGTTTTTT
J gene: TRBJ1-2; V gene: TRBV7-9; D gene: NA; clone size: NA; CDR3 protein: CASSFEGQATNYGYTF; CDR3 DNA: TGTGCCAGCAGCTTTGAGGGCCAGGCCACTAACTATGGCTACACCTTC
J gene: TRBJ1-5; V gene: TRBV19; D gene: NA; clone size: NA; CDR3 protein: CASSSRVNQPQHF; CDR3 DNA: TGTGCCAGTAGTAGCAGGGTCAATCAGCCCCAGCATTTT
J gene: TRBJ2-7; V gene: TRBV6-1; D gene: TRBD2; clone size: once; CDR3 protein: CASSERGGYEQYF; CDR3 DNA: TGTGCCAGCAGTGAGCGGGGGGGCTACGAGCAGTACTTC
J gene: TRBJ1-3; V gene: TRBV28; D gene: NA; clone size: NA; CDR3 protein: CASSLRSSGNTIYF; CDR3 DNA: TGTGCCAGCAGTCTTCGGAGCTCTGGAAACACCATATATTTT
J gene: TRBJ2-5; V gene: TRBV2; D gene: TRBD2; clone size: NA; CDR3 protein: CASSGGLAGGRETQYF; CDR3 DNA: TGTGCCAGCAGTGGAGGGCTAGCGGGGGGGCGAGAGACCCAGTACTTC
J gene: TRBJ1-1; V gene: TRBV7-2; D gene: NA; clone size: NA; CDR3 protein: CASSWTEMNTEAFF; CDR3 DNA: TGTGCCAGCAGCTGGACAGAGATGAACACTGAAGCTTTCTTT
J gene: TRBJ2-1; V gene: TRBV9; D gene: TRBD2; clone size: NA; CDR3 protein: CASSVASGYNEQFF; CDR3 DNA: TGTGCCAGCAGCGTAGCTAGCGGGTACAATGAGCAGTTCTTC
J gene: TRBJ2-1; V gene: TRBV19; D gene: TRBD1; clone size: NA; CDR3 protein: CASRSGQGSYNEQFF; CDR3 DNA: TGTGCCAGTAGATCGGGACAGGGGTCCTACAATGAGCAGTTCTTC
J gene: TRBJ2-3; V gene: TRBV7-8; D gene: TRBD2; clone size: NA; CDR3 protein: CASLLIAGGTDTQYF; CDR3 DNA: TGTGCCAGCCTCCTAATAGCGGGCGGCACAGATACGCAGTATTTT
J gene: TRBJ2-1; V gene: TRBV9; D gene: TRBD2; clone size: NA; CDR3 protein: CASSGTSGGANEQFF; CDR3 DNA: TGTGCCAGCAGCGGCACTAGCGGGGGGGCCAATGAGCAGTTCTTC
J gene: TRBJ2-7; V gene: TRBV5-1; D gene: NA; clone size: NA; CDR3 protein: CASSLGLGASDEQYF; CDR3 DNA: TGCGCCAGCAGCTTGGGGTTGGGGGCATCCGACGAGCAGTACTTC
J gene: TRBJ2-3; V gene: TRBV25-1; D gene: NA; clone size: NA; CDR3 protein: CASQGGGRQDTQYF; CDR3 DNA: TGTGCCAGCCAGGGCGGGGGCCGACAAGATACGCAGTATTTT
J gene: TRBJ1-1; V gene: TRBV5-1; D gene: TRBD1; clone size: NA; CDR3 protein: CASSWRQGGTEAFF; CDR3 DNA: TGCGCCAGCAGCTGGAGACAGGGGGGCACTGAAGCTTTCTTT
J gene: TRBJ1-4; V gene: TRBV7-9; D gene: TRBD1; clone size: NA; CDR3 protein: CASSRGQGAVTNEKLFF; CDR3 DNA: TGTGCCAGCAGCCGGGGACAGGGGGCCGTGACTAATGAAAAACTGTTTTTT
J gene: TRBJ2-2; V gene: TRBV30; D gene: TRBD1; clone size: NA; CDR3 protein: CAWGTGHTGELFF; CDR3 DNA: TGTGCCTGGGGGACAGGGCACACCGGGGAGCTGTTTTTT
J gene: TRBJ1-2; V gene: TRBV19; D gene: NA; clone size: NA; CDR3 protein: CASRETLGGGGYTF; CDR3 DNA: TGTGCCAGTAGAGAGACTCTGGGTGGTGGCGGCTACACCTTC
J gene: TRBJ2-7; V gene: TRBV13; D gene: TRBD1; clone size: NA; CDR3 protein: CASSARQGAYEQYF; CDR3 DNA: TGTGCCAGCAGCGCGCGACAGGGGGCCTACGAGCAGTACTTC
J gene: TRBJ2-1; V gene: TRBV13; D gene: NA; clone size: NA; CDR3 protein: CASSQYPAGAGYEQFF; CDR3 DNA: TGTGCCAGCAGCCAATATCCCGCGGGGGCCGGCTATGAGCAGTTCTTC
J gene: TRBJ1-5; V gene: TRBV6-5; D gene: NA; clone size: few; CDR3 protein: CASRPSGQGYQPQHF; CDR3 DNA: TGTGCCAGCAGGCCGTCTGGGCAGGGCTATCAGCCCCAGCATTTT
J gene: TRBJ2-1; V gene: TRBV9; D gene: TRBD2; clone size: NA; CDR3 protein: CASSVGAVAGAGAGEQFF; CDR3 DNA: TGTGCCAGCAGCGTGGGGGCCGTAGCGGGGGCTGGGGCAGGTGAGCAGTTCTTC
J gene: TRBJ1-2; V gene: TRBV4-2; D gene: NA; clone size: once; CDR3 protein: CASSQEEEFYGYTF; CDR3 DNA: TGTGCCAGCAGCCAAGAAGAAGAGTTCTATGGCTACACCTTC
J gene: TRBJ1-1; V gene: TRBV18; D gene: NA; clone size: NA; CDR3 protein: CASSPGSGFNTEAFF; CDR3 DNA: TGTGCCAGCTCACCAGGCAGCGGGTTTAACACTGAAGCTTTCTTT
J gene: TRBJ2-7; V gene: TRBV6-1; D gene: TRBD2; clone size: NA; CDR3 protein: CASSEAVSGVDEQYF; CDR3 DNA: TGTGCCAGCAGTGAAGCGGTTAGCGGGGTCGACGAGCAGTACTTC
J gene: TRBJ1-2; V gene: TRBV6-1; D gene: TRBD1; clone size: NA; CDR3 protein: CASSRTGPGYTF; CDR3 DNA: TGTGCCAGCAGTCGGACAGGTCCTGGCTACACCTTC
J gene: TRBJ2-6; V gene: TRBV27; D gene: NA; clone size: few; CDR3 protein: CASSLSGANVLTF; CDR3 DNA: TGTGCCAGCAGTCTCTCGGGGGCCAACGTCCTGACTTTC
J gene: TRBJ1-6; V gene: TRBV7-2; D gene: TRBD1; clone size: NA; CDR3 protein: CASSLTDRANSPLHF; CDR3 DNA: TGTGCCAGCAGCTTGACAGACAGGGCAAATTCACCCCTCCACTTT
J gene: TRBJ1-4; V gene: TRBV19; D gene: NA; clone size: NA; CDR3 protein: CASRGGDLINEKLFF; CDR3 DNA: TGTGCCAGTAGGGGGGGGGACCTCATCAATGAAAAACTGTTTTTT
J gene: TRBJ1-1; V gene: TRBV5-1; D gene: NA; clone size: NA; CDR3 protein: CASSLAGGLNTEAFF; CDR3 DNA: TGCGCCAGCAGCTTGGCAGGAGGTTTGAACACTGAAGCTTTCTTT
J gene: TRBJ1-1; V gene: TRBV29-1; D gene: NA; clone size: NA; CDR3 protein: CSVAGLMNTEAFF; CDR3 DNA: TGCAGCGTTGCAGGACTTATGAACACTGAAGCTTTCTTT
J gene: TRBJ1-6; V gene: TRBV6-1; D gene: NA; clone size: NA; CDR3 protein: CASLLGGLNSPLHF; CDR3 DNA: TGTGCCAGCCTGCTAGGGGGTCTGAATTCACCCCTCCACTTT
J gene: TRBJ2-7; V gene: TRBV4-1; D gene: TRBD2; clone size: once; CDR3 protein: CASSPPGLSPFGYEQYF; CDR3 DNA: TGCGCCAGCAGCCCACCGGGACTAAGCCCCTTCGGCTACGAGCAGTACTTC
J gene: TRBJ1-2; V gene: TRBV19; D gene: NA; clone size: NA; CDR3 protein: CASSSQGVYGYTF; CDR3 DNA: TGTGCCAGTAGTTCACAGGGCGTTTATGGCTACACCTTC
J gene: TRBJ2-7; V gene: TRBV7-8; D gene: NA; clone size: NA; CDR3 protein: CASSSRRGAYEQYF; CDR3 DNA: TGTGCCAGCAGCTCCCGACGGGGAGCCTACGAGCAGTACTTC
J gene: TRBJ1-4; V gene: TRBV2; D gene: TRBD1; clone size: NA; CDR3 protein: CASSEEGAGKLFF; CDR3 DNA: TGTGCCAGCAGTGAGGAGGGGGCGGGAAAACTGTTTTTT
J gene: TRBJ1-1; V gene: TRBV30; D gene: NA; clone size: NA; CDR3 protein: CAWSSYITEAFF; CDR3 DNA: TGTGCCTGGAGCTCCTATATCACTGAAGCTTTCTTT
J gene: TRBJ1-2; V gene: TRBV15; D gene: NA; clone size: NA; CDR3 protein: CATSREVERNRGYTF; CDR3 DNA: TGTGCCACCAGCAGAGAAGTAGAGAGGAACAGGGGCTACACCTTC
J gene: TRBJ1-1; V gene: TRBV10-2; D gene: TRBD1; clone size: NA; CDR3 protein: CASRAGGMNTEAFF; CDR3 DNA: TGCGCCAGCAGGGCAGGGGGGATGAACACTGAAGCTTTCTTT
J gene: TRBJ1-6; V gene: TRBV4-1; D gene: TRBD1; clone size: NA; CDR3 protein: CASSRMTGDGSPLHF; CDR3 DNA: TGCGCCAGCAGCCGCATGACAGGGGACGGGTCACCCCTCCACTTT
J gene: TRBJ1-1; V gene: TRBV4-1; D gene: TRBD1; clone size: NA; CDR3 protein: CASSPDRATEAFF; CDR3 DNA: TGCGCCAGCAGCCCGGACAGGGCAACTGAAGCTTTCTTT
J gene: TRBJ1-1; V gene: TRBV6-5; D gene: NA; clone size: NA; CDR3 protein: CASSYSRFGPSTAFF; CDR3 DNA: TGTGCCAGCAGTTACTCGCGGTTCGGCCCCAGTACGGCTTTCTTT
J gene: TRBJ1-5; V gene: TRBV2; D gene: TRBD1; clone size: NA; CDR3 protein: CASKGQGRGYSNQPQHF; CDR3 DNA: TGTGCCAGCAAAGGACAGGGGCGAGGTTATAGCAATCAGCCCCAGCATTTT
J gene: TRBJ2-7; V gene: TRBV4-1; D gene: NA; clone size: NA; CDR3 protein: CASSQELWAGIGYEQYF; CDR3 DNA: TGCGCCAGCAGCCAAGAACTCTGGGCAGGGATAGGCTACGAGCAGTACTTC
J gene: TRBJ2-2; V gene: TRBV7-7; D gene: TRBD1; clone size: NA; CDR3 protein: CASSDTTGTGNGELFF; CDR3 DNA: TGTGCCAGCAGCGATACCACCGGGACAGGGAACGGGGAGCTGTTTTTT
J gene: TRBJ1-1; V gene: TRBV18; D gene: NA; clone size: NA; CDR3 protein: CASSTGMTEAFF; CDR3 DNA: TGTGCCAGCTCAACGGGGATGACTGAAGCTTTCTTT
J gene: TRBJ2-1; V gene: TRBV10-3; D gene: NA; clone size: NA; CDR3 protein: CAISEVQSNEQFF; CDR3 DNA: TGTGCCATCAGTGAGGTCCAATCCAATGAGCAGTTCTTC
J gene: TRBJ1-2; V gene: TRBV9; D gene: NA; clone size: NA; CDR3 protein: CASSRGSGYTF; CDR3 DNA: TGTGCCAGCAGCCGAGGGAGTGGCTACACCTTC
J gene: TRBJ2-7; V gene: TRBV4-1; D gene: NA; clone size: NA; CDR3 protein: CASSQEAPYEQYF; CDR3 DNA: TGCGCCAGCAGCCAGGAGGCCCCCTACGAGCAGTACTTC
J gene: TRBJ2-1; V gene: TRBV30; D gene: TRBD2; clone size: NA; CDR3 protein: CAWTTSGGKNEQFF; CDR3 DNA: TGTGCCTGGACAACTAGCGGGGGCAAGAATGAGCAGTTCTTC
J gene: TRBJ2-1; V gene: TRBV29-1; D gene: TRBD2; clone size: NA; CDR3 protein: CSVPPWGGVCYNEQFF; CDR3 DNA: TGCAGCGTTCCCCCTTGGGGAGGGGTATGCTACAATGAGCAGTTCTTC
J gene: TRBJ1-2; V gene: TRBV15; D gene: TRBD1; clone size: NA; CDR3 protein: CATSTEQGPGDGYTF; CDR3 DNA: TGTGCCACCAGCACCGAACAGGGGCCGGGGGATGGCTACACCTTC
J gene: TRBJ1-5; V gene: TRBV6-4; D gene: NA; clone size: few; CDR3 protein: CASSPGSNQPQHF; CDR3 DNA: TGTGCCAGCAGCCCGGGGTCCAATCAGCCCCAGCATTTT
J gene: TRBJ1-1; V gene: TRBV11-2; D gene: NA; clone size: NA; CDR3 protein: CASSLDEGTEAFF; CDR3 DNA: TGTGCCAGCAGCTTAGATGAGGGAACTGAAGCTTTCTTT
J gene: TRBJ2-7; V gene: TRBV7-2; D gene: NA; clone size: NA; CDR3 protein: CASSLGTPYEQYF; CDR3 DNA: TGTGCCAGCAGCTTAGGGACTCCTTACGAGCAGTACTTC
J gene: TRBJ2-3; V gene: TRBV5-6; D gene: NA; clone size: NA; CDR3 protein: CASSLGLSTDTQYF; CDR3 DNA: TGTGCCAGCAGCTTGGGACTGAGCACAGATACGCAGTATTTT